The rows below give T cell receptor beta chains drawn from one sample of a study. Using its own MiXCR run on the RT-PCR reads, TCRdb lists one record per CDR3 protein. The sample shows almost 700,000 distinct CDR3 sequences, approximately 15% of them seen only once. Material for sequencing was memory CD4+ T cells from blood. Every receptor here comes from a female donor in good health, serving as a healthy control. Each CDR3 is given with its conserved first and last residue. A D gene is named only where the DNA matches it firmly. Clone size, where shown, is once, few, many, or a class for clones that have expanded.

many,TRBV28,-,TRBJ2-3,TGTGCCAGCAGTTATGACCATTCCCCTAGCACAGATACGCAGTATTTT,CASSYDHSPSTDTQYF
-,TRBV9,TRBD1,TRBJ1-5,TGTGCCAGCAGTCAGGGAGGGACAGGGTATCAGCCCCAGCATTTT,CASSQGGTGYQPQHF
-,TRBV5-1,-,TRBJ1-1,TGCGCCACCAACGATGGGGGGAACACTGAAGCTTTCTTT,CATNDGGNTEAFF
few,TRBV6-5,TRBD1,TRBJ1-1,TGTGCCAGCAGTTACTCTAACAGGGGGTCTACGAACACTGAAGCTTTCTTT,CASSYSNRGSTNTEAFF
few,TRBV12-5,-,TRBJ1-2,TGTGCTAGTGGTTCAGGAATAGGGGGCTATGGCTACACCTTC,CASGSGIGGYGYTF
many,TRBV5-1,-,TRBJ1-1,TGCGCCAGCAGCCGGGGTCTGAACACTGAAGCTTTCTTT,CASSRGLNTEAFF
-,TRBV30,TRBD1,TRBJ1-5,TGTGCCTGGAGGGGACAGGGTGTGACTCAGCCCCAGCATTTT,CAWRGQGVTQPQHF
-,TRBV7-2,-,TRBJ2-2,TGTGCCAGCAGCCCAAGCCGGGCGGGGGAGCTGTTTTTT,CASSPSRAGELFF
few,TRBV5-1,-,TRBJ1-2,TGCGCCAGCAGTCCCGACCCTGCCACCTATGGCTACACCTTC,CASSPDPATYGYTF
many,TRBV7-8,TRBD1,TRBJ2-3,TGTGCCAGCAGTCGACCGGACAGGGGATACACAGATACGCAGTATTTT,CASSRPDRGYTDTQYF
few,TRBV7-2,-,TRBJ1-1,TGTGCCAGCAGCTTGCTAACAGGGAGGAGTCCTGAAGCTTTCTTT,CASSLLTGRSPEAFF
-,TRBV6-2/TRBV6-3,-,TRBJ1-3,TGTGCCAGCGGAAATTACCGGGACCTCACCTCTGGAAACACCATATATTTT,CASGNYRDLTSGNTIYF
few,TRBV20-1,-,TRBJ2-7,TGCAGTGCTTTGACAACTAGGGACGGTCTCTACGAGCAGTACTTC,CSALTTRDGLYEQYF
-,TRBV6-1,TRBD1,TRBJ2-3,TGTGCCAGCAGTCAGCGATCAGTCTCTGGGACAGGGCTGGGCCTTCGCACAGATACGCAGTATTTT,CASSQRSVSGTGLGLRTDTQYF
-,TRBV7-2,-,TRBJ1-1,TGTGCCAGCAGCTTATTTGGCGAGGGCACTGAAGCTTTCTTT,CASSLFGEGTEAFF
many,TRBV7-2,-,TRBJ2-5,TGTGCCAGCAGCTTTGGCGGGGGCGCACAGACCCAGTACTTC,CASSFGGGAQTQYF
many,TRBV7-2,-,TRBJ2-7,TGTGCCAGCGCCGCGACCGGGACTTTTCGGGAGCAGTACTTC,CASAATGTFREQYF
-,TRBV18,-,TRBJ1-1,TGTGCCAGCTCACCTAAAGCGAGGAACACTGAAGCTTTCTTT,CASSPKARNTEAFF
many,TRBV6-5,-,TRBJ2-3,TGTGCCAGCAGTTACGCGCAGGTAGCAGATACGCAGTATTTT,CASSYAQVADTQYF
few,TRBV11-2,-,TRBJ1-1,TGTGCCAGCAGCTTATTAGATCGGCGAACTGAAGCTTTCTTT,CASSLLDRRTEAFF
-,TRBV6-6,-,TRBJ1-1,TGTGCCAGCAGTCAAAAAGACAGGACCTTGGACACTGAAGCTTTCTTT,CASSQKDRTLDTEAFF
once,TRBV7-3,-,TRBJ1-5,TGTGCCAGCAGCTTAAAAGCCATGTCAGGGGCTCCCCAGCATTTT,CASSLKAMSGAPQHF
few,TRBV7-3,-,TRBJ2-5,TGTGCCAGCAGCTTAAGCGGGCGGAAAGAGACCCAGTACTTC,CASSLSGRKETQYF
-,TRBV7-2,-,TRBJ2-1,TGTGCCAGCAGCTTAGCGAGCCTAGTAGGGGGGGCCTACAATGAGCAGTTCTTC,CASSLASLVGGAYNEQFF
few,TRBV6-1,TRBD2,TRBJ2-7,TGTGCCAGCACTCCTGGGGGAGGGCCTATCGAGCAGTACTTC,CASTPGGGPIEQYF
few,TRBV20-1,-,TRBJ1-1,TGCAGTGCTGAGGGCCGGACTGAAGCTTTCTTT,CSAEGRTEAFF
few,TRBV7-9,-,TRBJ1-1,TGTGCCAGCAGCTTAGATCCTATGGGAGGGAGGGCAGCTTTCTTT,CASSLDPMGGRAAFF
few,TRBV5-1,-,TRBJ1-1,TGCGCCAGCAGCTCCATATCCCAGGAGAACACTGAAGCTTTCTTT,CASSSISQENTEAFF
-,TRBV5-1,TRBD1,TRBJ1-5,TGCGCCAGCAGCCCGGGGGGACAGGGCGGTCAGCCCCAGCATTTT,CASSPGGQGGQPQHF
few,TRBV27,-,TRBJ1-1,TGTGCCAGCAGTCCCCGCCAAGGTCTTAAAGCTTTCTTT,CASSPRQGLKAFF
-,TRBV20-1,TRBD2,TRBJ2-7,TGCAGTGCTCCCGACCGTCGGACTAGCGCGTCTTCCGAGCAGTACTTC,CSAPDRRTSASSEQYF
-,TRBV9,-,TRBJ1-1,TGTGCCAGCAGCGTAGGCTCCATCCTAACTGAAGCTTTCTTT,CASSVGSILTEAFF
-,TRBV12-3/TRBV12-4,-,TRBJ1-6,TGTGCCAGCAGTTTGGCAGGGAGAACACCCCTCCACTTT,CASSLAGRTPLHF
few,TRBV12-3/TRBV12-4,-,TRBJ1-1,TGTGCCAGCAGTTTGGGGGGGGGAGGAGCTGAAGCTTTCTTT,CASSLGGGGAEAFF
few,TRBV3-1,-,TRBJ2-3,TGTGCCAGCAGCCGGGACATTTATGATACGCAGTATTTT,CASSRDIYDTQYF